The 20 T cell receptor beta chains in this list originate from one sample, sequenced in a study of CD8 T cells in Susac syndrome. Random hexamers primed reverse transcription of about 0.5 to 1 ug RNA. In TCRdb, the immunoSEQ multiplex PCR reads were re-called with MiXCR into one record per CDR3 protein. The data contain 200,000 to 250,000 distinct CDR3 sequences, 94% of them singletons. Source material: CD4+ T cells from PBMCs. The receptor source for this set is a human donor with Susac syndrome.

In nucleotides, the CDR3 is TGTGCCAGCAGCCCCTTCGGACAGGGGGCTTCTGAAGCTTTCTTT. Amino acid sequence: CASSPFGQGASEAFF. This chain joins TRBV3-1 and TRBJ1-1; 11 nucleotides align to TRBD1. This CDR3 has 15 amino acids. Germline loops: CDR1 LGHDT, CDR2 YNNKEL (reference sequence). V dropped 4 bases and J dropped 6; count of bases not matched to a gene: 7.

This clonotype came up once. The J gene is TRBJ1-1, the V gene TRBV12-3 or TRBV12-4; the D is unclear. CDR3 length equals 14 residues. Trimming shortened V by 5 bases and J by 1 base, and 11 bases separated the two germline ends. The CDR3 sequence is CASSTRTENTEAFF. In nucleotides, the CDR3 is TGTGCCAGCAGTACTCGGACGGAGAACACTGAAGCTTTCTTT.

V and J are TRBV28 and TRBJ2-3; tentatively, D is TRBD1 (5 bases). Trimming pared 10 bases from V and 2 bases from J, leaving 16 bases between. Germline V gives CDR1 MDHEN, CDR2 SYDVKM. This CDR3 comprises 14 residues. In nucleotides, the CDR3 is TGTGCCACTCGAAAGGGGCTTAACACAGATACGCAGTATTTT. It is translated as CATRKGLNTDTQYF.

V usage is TRBV3-1 and J usage is TRBJ1-1; D might be TRBD1 (5 bases). Germline-derived CDR1 and CDR2 are LGHDT and YNNKEL (reference sequence). This CDR3 region has 14 residues. Deletions cut 2 bases from V and 1 base from J, with 8 bases between. The CDR3 DNA is TGTGCCAGCAGCCAATGGCAGGGGAACACTGAAGCTTTCTTT. Protein: CASSQWQGNTEAFF.

This clonotype appeared once. The chain carries TRBV7-9 and TRBJ2-5, with 7 bases identical to TRBD1. Germline-derived CDR1 and CDR2 are SEHNR and FQNEAQ (reference sequence). This CDR3 region has 14 residues. The ends lost 1 base at V and 3 bases at J; junction bases unmatched: 2. CDR3 bases: TGTGCCAGCAGCTTAGTGACAGGGAAAGAGACCCAGTACTTC. It translates to CASSLVTGKETQYF. Drawing the rest from reference TRBV7-9 and TRBJ2-5, the complete variable domain is DTGVSQNPRHKITKRGQNVTFRCDPISEHNRLYWYRQTLGQGPEFLTYFQNEAQLEKSRLLSDRFSAERPKGSFSTLEIQRTEQGDSAMYLCASSLVTGKETQYFGPGTRLLVL.

The genes are TRBV4-1 and TRBJ2-3, with unresolved D. Per germline, CDR1 MGHRA and CDR2 YSYEKL. The V and J ends lost 0 bases and 0 bases respectively, with 7 bases between them. The CDR3 extends over 15 amino acids. Written as DNA, the CDR3 is TGCGCCAGCAGCCAAGACAGTCCTAGCACAGATACGCAGTATTTT. It translates to CASSQDSPSTDTQYF.

V usage is TRBV11-3 and J usage is TRBJ1-1; D is uncertain. V lost 1 base, J lost 3 bases, and 9 bases lay in between. Germline V gene sequence: CDR1 SGHNT, CDR2 YENEEA. The CDR3 is made up of 14 amino acids. The CDR3: CASSLGRQDTEAFF. CDR3 DNA sequence: TGTGCCAGCAGCTTAGGGCGGCAGGACACTGAAGCTTTCTTT. The full variable domain, with the rest looked up from reference TRBV11-3 and TRBJ1-1, is EAGVVQSPRYKIIEKKQPVAFWCNPISGHNTLYWYLQNLGQGPELLIRYENEEAVDDSQLPKDRFSAERLKGVDSTLKIQPAELGDSAVYLCASSLGRQDTEAFFGQGTRLTVV.

This clonotype has a single count. The genes are TRBV5-1 and TRBJ2-1, with TRBD1 identical over 9 bases. The length of the CDR3 is 15 residues. Unmatched junction bases numbered 5, after V lost 0 bases and J lost 7 bases. From germline, CDR1 is SGHRS and CDR2 YFSETQ. The DNA of the CDR3 is TGCGCCAGCAGCTTGGCACAGGGGGCAGGTAATGAGCAGTTCTTC. This translates into CASSLAQGAGNEQFF. Together with reference TRBV5-1 and TRBJ2-1, the CDR3 gives the full variable domain: KAGVTQTPRYLIKTRGQQVTLSCSPISGHRSVSWYQQTPGQGLQFLFEYFSETQRNKGNFPGRFSGRQFSNSRSEMNVSTLELGDSALYLCASSLAQGAGNEQFFGPGTRLTVL.

V is TRBV13 and J is TRBJ1-6, with unresolved D. The germline V gene encodes CDR1 PRHDT and CDR2 FYEKMQ (reference sequence). There are 15 residues in the CDR3. Between the trimmed V and J ends, which lost 0 bases and 9 bases, there was a span of 12 bases. The CDR3 DNA reads TGTGCCAGCAGCTTAGGGGTCCTGAGCGGTTCACCCCTCCACTTT. Protein product: CASSLGVLSGSPLHF.

This chain links TRBV7-9 with TRBJ2-5; TRBD1 is a possible D gene (5 bases). The CDR3 spans 13 residues. Looked up from germline, CDR1 is SEHNR and CDR2 is FQNEAQ (reference sequence). CDR3 in amino acids: CAEGPDTQETQYF. CDR3 DNA: TGTGCAGAAGGCCCGGACACCCAAGAGACCCAGTACTTC.

V is TRBV12-3 or TRBV12-4 and J is TRBJ1-4; TRBD1 is a possible D gene (6 bases). V was trimmed by 5 bases and J by 8 bases, leaving 18 bases between them. This CDR3 region has 15 residues. CDR3 region: CASSPLGTRGEKLFF. In nucleotides, the CDR3 is TGTGCCAGCAGTCCCTTGGGGACACGGGGGGAAAAACTGTTTTTT.

The CDR3 DNA reads TGCGCCAGCAGCCGAGGAGCGGGGGGCCTGGGAGAGACCCAGTACTTC. Protein product: CASSRGAGGLGETQYF. The chain recombines TRBV5-1 with TRBJ2-5, with 9 bases that match TRBD2. Germline-derived CDR1 and CDR2 are SGHRS and YFSETQ. V shed 4 bases and J 4 bases; nucleotides not matched to a gene: 11. This CDR3 is built from 16 residues.

The table lists this clonotype with a count of one. This sequence joins TRBV7-2 and TRBJ2-1; D gene uncertain. Trimming shortened V by 2 bases and J by 8 bases, and 7 bases separated the two germline ends. Germline lookup yields CDR1 SGHTA and CDR2 FQGNSA. CDR3 length: 12 amino acids. The DNA for the CDR3 is TGTGCCAGCAGCTTAAGCGTCCATGAGCAGTTCTTC. Amino acid sequence: CASSLSVHEQFF.

This clonotype was detected once. CDR3 amino acids: CSAPSDSYPYEQYF. DNA of the CDR3: TGCAGTGCTCCCTCCGACAGTTACCCCTACGAGCAGTACTTC. V and J are TRBV20-1 and TRBJ2-7, with D perhaps TRBD1 (5 bases). Germline CDR1 is DFQATT and CDR2 is SNEGSKA (reference sequence). This CDR3 is 14 amino acids long. The V end lost 5 bases, the J end lost 2 bases, and 16 bases lay between the germline ends.

The rearrangement links TRBV5-1 to TRBJ1-6; weak D call: TRBD1 (5 bases). In germline, CDR1 is SGHRS, CDR2 YFSETQ. Trimming shortened V by 0 bases and J by 6 bases, and 16 bases separated the two germline ends. The CDR3 covers 17 residues. CDR3 sequence: CASSLGRGDSSNSPLHF. As DNA, the CDR3 is TGCGCCAGCAGCTTGGGGCGGGGGGATTCAAGTAATTCACCCCTCCACTTT.

The genes are TRBV5-4 and TRBJ1-4; no definite D call. Trimming removed 1 base from V and 8 bases from J, with 15 bases in between. From germline, CDR1 is SGHNT and CDR2 YYREEE (reference sequence). There are 15 residues in the CDR3. The CDR3 DNA follows: TGTGCCAGCAGCTTGCTTGGTGGCTCCGGGGAAAAACTGTTTTTT. Protein product: CASSLLGGSGEKLFF.

V and J are TRBV29-1 and TRBJ2-7, with 9 bases matching TRBD1. V was pared by 4 bases and J by 6 bases, with 7 bases of the junction left unmatched. The CDR3 extends over 13 amino acids. CDR1 and CDR2 (germline): SQVTM, ANQGSEA. CDR3 region: CSVAGDREPEQYF. For the CDR3, the DNA is TGCAGCGTTGCCGGGGACAGGGAGCCCGAGCAGTACTTC.

This chain links TRBV25-1 with TRBJ1-2, with TRBD1 as a possible D gene (6 bases). The CDR3 runs to 13 residues. V was clipped by 6 bases and J by 8 bases, with 16 bases between them. The germline gives CDR1 MGHDK, CDR2 SYGVNS. The CDR3 loop reads CASRGDTGIGYTF. In DNA, the CDR3 is TGTGCCAGCAGAGGAGATACAGGGATCGGCTACACCTTC.

V gene TRBV3-1 combines with J gene TRBJ2-5, with 10 bases matching TRBD1. Germline V CDR1 and CDR2: LGHDT, YNNKEL (reference sequence). The CDR3 length is 17 residues. Losses at the gene ends were 3 bases for V and 0 bases for J; bases not matched to a gene: 7. The chain's CDR3 is CASSHTGQGNNQETQYF. The DNA of the CDR3 is TGTGCCAGCAGCCACACGGGACAGGGGAATAACCAAGAGACCCAGTACTTC.

This rearrangement joins TRBV12-3 or TRBV12-4 to TRBJ1-6; maybe TRBD1 (5 bases). This CDR3 region has 12 residues. Trimming stripped 6 bases from V and 9 bases from J, with 9 bases between. This CDR3 reads CASSKRGSPLHF. The CDR3 DNA sequence: TGTGCCAGCAGCAAAAGGGGTTCACCCCTCCACTTT.